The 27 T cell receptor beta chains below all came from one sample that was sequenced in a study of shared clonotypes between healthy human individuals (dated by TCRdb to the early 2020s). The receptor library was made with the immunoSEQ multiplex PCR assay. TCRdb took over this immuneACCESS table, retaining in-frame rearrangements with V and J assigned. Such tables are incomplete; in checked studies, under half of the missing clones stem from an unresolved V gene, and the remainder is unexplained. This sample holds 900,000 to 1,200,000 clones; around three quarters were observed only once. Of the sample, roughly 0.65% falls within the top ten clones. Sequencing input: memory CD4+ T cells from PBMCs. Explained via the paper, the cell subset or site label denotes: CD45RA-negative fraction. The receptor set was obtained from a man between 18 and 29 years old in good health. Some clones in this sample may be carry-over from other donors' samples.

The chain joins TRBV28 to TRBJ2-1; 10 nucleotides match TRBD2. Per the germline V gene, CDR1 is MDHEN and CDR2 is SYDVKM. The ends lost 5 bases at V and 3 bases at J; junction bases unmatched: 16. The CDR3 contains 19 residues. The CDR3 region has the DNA TGTGCCAGCAGTCAAGGACAAGTGAGGGCTAGCGGGAGCTACAATGAGCAGTTCTTC. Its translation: CASSQGQVRASGSYNEQFF.

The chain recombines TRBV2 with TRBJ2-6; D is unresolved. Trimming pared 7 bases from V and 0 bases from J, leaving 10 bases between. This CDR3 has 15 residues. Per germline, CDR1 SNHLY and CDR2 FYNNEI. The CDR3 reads CASKPESSGANVLTF. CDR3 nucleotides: TGTGCCAGCAAACCGGAAAGCTCTGGGGCCAACGTCCTGACTTTC.

CDR3 nucleotide sequence: TGTGCCATCAGTGAGCCCGTTCTCGAGGATACGCAGTATTTT. This encodes CAISEPVLEDTQYF. This chain links TRBV10-3 with TRBJ2-3; D is unresolved. CDR3 length equals 14 residues. V gave up 2 bases and J gave up 6 bases, with 12 bases separating them. CDR1 and CDR2 from the germline V gene are ENHRY and SYGVKD.

CDR3 region: CASSVMGSYQETQYF. The CDR3, as DNA: TGTGCCAGCAGCGTAATGGGGTCGTACCAAGAGACCCAGTACTTC. The V and J genes are TRBV9 and TRBJ2-5; D is uncertain. Trimming left V 1 base short and J 0 bases short, with 10 bases between. From germline, CDR1 is SGDLS and CDR2 YYNGEE. The CDR3 spans 15 residues.

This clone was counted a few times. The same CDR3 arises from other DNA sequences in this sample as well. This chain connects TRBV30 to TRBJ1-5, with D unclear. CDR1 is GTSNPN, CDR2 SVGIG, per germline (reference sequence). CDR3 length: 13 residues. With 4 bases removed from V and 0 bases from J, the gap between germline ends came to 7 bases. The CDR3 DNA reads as TGTGCCTGGACGGCGGATAGCAATCAGCCCCAGCATTTT. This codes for CAWTADSNQPQHF.

The CDR3 DNA reads as TGTGCCAGCATCGGGAACAGGGGGTTCCAAGAGACCCAGTACTTC. Amino acids: CASIGNRGFQETQYF. This sequence joins TRBV7-8 and TRBJ2-5, with 8 bases that match TRBD1. The CDR3 is made up of 15 amino acids. The junction had 8 bases not matched to a gene; V was cut back by 7 bases and J by 1 base. Germline values: CDR1 SGHVS, CDR2 FQNEAQ.

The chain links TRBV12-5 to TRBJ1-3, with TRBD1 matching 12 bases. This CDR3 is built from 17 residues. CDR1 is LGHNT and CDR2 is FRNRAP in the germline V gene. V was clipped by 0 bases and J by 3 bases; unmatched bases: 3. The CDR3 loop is CASGLVRDRGLGNTIYF. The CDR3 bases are TGTGCTAGTGGTTTGGTCCGGGACAGGGGGCTTGGAAACACCATATATTTT.

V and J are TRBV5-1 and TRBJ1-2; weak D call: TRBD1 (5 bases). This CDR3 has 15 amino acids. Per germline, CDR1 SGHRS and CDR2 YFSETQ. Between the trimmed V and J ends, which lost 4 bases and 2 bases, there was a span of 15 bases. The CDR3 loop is CASSRTRGPNYGYTF. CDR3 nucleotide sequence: TGCGCCAGCAGCCGCACTCGGGGACCAAACTATGGCTACACCTTC. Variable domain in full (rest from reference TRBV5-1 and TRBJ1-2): KAGVTQTPRYLIKTRGQQVTLSCSPISGHRSVSWYQQTPGQGLQFLFEYFSETQRNKGNFPGRFSGRQFSNSRSEMNVSTLELGDSALYLCASSRTRGPNYGYTFGSGTRLTVV.

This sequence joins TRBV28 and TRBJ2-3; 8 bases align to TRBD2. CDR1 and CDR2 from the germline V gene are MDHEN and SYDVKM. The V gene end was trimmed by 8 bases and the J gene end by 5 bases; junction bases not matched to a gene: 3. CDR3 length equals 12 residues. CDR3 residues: CASAGGVDTQYF. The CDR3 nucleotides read TGTGCCAGCGCGGGAGGAGTAGATACGCAGTATTTT.

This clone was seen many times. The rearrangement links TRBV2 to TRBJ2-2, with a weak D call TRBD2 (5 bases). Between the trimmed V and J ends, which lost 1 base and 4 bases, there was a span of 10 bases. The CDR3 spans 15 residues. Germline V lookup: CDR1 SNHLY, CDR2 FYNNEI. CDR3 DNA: TGTGCCAGCAGTGAAGGAGGGTTCGGCACCGGGGAGCTGTTTTTT. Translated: CASSEGGFGTGELFF. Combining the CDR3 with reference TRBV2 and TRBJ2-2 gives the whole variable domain EPEVTQTPSHQVTQMGQEVILRCVPISNHLYFYWYRQILGQKVEFLVSFYNNEISEKSEIFDDQFSVERPDGSNFTLKIRSTKLEDSAMYFCASSEGGFGTGELFFGEGSRLTVL.

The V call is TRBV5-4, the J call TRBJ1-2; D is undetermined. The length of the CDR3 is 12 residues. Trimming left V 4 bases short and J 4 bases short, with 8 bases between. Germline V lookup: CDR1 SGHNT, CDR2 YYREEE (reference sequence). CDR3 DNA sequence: TGTGCCAGCAGCCAAGAAACCTATGGCTACACCTTC. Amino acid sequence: CASSQETYGYTF.

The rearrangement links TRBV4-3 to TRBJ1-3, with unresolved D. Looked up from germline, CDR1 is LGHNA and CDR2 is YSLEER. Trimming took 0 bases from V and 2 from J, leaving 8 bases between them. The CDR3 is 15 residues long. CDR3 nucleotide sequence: TGCGCCAGCAGCCAAGATGAGGGTGCTGGAAACACCATATATTTT. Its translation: CASSQDEGAGNTIYF.

The CDR3 sequence is CASSGGGQEDTIYF. The CDR3 region has the DNA TGCGCCAGCAGTGGGGGAGGGCAAGAAGACACCATATATTTT. This chain uses TRBV5-1 with TRBJ1-3; D perhaps matches TRBD1 (5 bases). Germline loops: CDR1 SGHRS, CDR2 YFSETQ. Trimming cost V 5 bases and J 8 bases, with 17 bases left between them. The CDR3 runs 14 residues.

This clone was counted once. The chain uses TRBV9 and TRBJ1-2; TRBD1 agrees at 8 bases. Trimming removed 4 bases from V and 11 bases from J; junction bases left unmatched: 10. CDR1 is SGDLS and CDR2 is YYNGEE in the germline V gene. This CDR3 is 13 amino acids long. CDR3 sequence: CASSPSGTGWYTF. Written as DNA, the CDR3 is TGTGCCAGCAGCCCTAGTGGGACAGGATGGTACACCTTC. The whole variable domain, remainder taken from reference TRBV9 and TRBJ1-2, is DSGVTQTPKHLITATGQRVTLRCSPRSGDLSVYWYQQSLDQGLQFLIQYYNGEERAKGNILERFSAQQFPDLHSELNLSSLELGDSALYFCASSPSGTGWYTFGSGTRLTVV.

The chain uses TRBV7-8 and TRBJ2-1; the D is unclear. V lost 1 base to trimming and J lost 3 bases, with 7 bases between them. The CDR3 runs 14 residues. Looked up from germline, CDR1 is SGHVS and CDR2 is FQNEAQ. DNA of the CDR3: TGTGCCAGCAGCTTAGAAATCGTCTACAATGAGCAGTTCTTC. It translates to CASSLEIVYNEQFF.

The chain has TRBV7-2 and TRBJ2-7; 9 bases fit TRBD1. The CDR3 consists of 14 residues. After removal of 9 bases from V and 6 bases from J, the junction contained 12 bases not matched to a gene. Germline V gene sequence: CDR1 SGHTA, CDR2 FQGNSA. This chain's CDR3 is CARRRDRESLEQYF. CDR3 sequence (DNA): TGTGCCAGACGCCGGGACAGGGAATCTCTCGAGCAGTACTTC. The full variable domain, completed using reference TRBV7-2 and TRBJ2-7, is GAGVSQSPSNKVTEKGKDVELRCDPISGHTALYWYRQSLGQGLEFLIYFQGNSAPDKSGLPSDRFSAERTGGSVSTLTIQRTQQEDSAVYLCARRRDRESLEQYFGPGTRLTVT.

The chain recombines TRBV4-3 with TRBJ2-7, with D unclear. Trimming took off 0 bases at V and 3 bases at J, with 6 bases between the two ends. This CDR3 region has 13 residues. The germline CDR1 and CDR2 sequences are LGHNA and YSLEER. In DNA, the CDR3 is TGCGCCAGCAGCCAAGATCTGGACTACGAGCAGTACTTC. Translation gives CASSQDLDYEQYF.

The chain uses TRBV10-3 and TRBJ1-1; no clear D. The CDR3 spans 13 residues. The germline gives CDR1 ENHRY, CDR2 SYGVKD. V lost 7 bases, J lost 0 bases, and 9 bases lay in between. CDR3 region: CAINGGMNTEAFF. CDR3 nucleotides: TGTGCCATCAACGGCGGCATGAACACTGAAGCTTTCTTT.

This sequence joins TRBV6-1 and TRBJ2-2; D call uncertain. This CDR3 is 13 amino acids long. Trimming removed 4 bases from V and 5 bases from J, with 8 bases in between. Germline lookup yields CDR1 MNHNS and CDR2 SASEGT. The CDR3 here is CASSVKRTGELFF. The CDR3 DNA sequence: TGTGCCAGCAGTGTAAAGAGAACCGGGGAGCTGTTTTTT.

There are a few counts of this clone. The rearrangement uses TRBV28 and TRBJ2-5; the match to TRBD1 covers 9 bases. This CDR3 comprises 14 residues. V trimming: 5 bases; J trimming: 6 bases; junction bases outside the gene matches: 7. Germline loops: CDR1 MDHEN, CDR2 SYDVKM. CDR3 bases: TGTGCCAGCAGTCCAACAGGGGGCGGGAAGACCCAGTACTTC. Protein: CASSPTGGGKTQYF.

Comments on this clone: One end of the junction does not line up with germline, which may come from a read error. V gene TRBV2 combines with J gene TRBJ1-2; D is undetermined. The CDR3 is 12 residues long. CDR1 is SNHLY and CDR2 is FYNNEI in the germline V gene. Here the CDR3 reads CASSESEVGYAF. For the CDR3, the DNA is TGTGCCAGCAGTGAATCTGAGGTTGGCTACGCCTTC.

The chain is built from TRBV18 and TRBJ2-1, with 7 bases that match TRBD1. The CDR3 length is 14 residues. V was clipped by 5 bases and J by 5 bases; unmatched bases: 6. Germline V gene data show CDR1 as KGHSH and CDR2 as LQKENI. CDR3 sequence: CASSSTTGHNEQFF. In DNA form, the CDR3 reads TGTGCCAGCTCATCTACGACAGGGCACAATGAGCAGTTCTTC.

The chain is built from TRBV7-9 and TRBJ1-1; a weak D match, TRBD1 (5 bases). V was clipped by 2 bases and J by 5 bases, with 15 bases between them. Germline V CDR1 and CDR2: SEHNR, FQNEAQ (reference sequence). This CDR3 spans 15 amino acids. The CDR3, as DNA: TGTGCCAGCAGCTTAAGTATAGGGGTCGGGACTGAAGCTTTCTTT. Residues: CASSLSIGVGTEAFF.

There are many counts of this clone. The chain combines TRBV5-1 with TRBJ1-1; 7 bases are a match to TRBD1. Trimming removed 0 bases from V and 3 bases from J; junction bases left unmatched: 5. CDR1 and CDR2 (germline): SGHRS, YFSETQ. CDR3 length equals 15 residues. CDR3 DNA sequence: TGCGCCAGCAGCTTGGGACAGGGCAGGCACACTGAAGCTTTCTTT. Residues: CASSLGQGRHTEAFF.

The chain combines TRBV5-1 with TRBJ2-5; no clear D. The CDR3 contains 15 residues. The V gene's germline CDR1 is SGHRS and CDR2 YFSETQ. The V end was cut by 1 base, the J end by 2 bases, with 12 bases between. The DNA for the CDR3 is TGCGCCAGCAGCTTGACCCCCCTGGGGCAAGAGACCCAGTACTTC. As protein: CASSLTPLGQETQYF.

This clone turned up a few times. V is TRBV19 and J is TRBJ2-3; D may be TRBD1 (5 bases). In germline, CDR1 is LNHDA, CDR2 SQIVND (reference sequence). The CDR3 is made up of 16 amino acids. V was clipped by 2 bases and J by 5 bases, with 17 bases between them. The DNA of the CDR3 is TGTGCCAGTAGTATAAGAGTTGGGTCAGACAGAGATACGCAGTATTTT. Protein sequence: CASSIRVGSDRDTQYF. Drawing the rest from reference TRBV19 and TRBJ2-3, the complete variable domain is DGGITQSPKYLFRKEGQNVTLSCEQNLNHDAMYWYRQDPGQGLRLIYYSQIVNDFQKGDIAEGYSVSREKKESFPLTVTSAQKNPTAFYLCASSIRVGSDRDTQYFGPGTRLTVL.

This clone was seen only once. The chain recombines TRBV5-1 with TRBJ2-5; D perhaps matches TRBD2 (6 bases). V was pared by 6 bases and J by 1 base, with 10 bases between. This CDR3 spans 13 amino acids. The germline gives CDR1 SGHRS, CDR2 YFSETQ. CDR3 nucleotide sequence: TGCGCCAGCACGGGCGGGACCCAAGAGACCCAGTACTTC. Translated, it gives CASTGGTQETQYF.